This section outlines one TCR beta chain sequence together with its context. This sample was taken from a study of cytotoxic CD8 clonotypes in ibrutinib-treated CLL. Libraries were prepared by immunoSEQ multiplex PCR; TCRdb keeps only in-frame clonotypes and omits some of them. The repertoire holds just over 45,000 clones, roughly 76% seen once, with roughly 13% in the top ten. V gave up 3 bases and J gave up 5 bases; unmatched junction bases: 7. The CDR3 runs to 14 residues. Looked up from germline, CDR1 is SGDLS and CDR2 is YYNGEE. The chain has TRBV9 and TRBJ2-5; TRBD2 matches at 7 bases. This specimen was PBMCs, taken after 12 months of ibrutinib treatment. This receptor was obtained from a human donor with chronic lymphocytic leukemia. The CDR3 loop reads CASSGGGSGETQYF. In DNA form, the CDR3 reads TGTGCCAGCAGCGGCGGGGGATCCGGCGAGACCCAGTACTTC.